This TCR beta chain originates from a study of metastatic and nonmetastatic thyroid tumors. Study at large: Peripheral blood and tumor or nodule samples from malignant and benign thyroid patients were compared.

Study-level results: TCR beta diversity was reportedly significantly higher in malignant thyroid tumors than benign nodules, in blood and tumor.

About this clone: Antigen unknown. Distinct nucleotide sequences in the sample also encode this CDR3.

Patients underwent thyroid surgery, and none had received any treatment before it. V shed 1 base and J 1 base; nucleotides not matched to a gene: 4. The CDR3 is 15 residues long. Germline values: CDR1 SGHVS, CDR2 FQNEAQ. Original methodology: Researchers built a distant-metastasis classifier for papillary thyroid cancer that drew on CDR3 differences across clinicopathological groups. MiXCR re-clonotyped the PCR reads for TCRdb. The V and J calls shown here were made by TCRdb, not taken from the authors' results. The sample has a few thousand clones; less than 35% are singletons. What was sequenced was adjacent normal tissue. The rearrangement links TRBV7-8 to TRBJ2-7; 7 positions agree with TRBD1. The receptor comes from a male donor with papillary thyroid cancer or a benign thyroid nodule (not recorded which). Some clones in this sample may be carry-over from other donors' samples. Here the CDR3 reads CASSLGGQESYEQYF. In DNA form, the CDR3 reads TGTGCCAGCAGCTTAGGAGGACAGGAATCCTACGAGCAGTACTTC.